The present entry profiles one TCR beta chain with its context. Its specificity is not known. The sample originates from a study of cytomegalovirus exposure and HLA in healthy donors. Across the whole study: Later, an analysis reported that the 120 or so validation repertoires had used the same platform as the roughly 720 first-cohort repertoires.

The method was immunoSEQ multiplex PCR; TCRdb's version includes in-frame clones alone and lacks a portion of them. The sample lists 200,000 or so clones, roughly 88% occurring once. This CDR3 region has 16 residues. Germline-derived CDR1 and CDR2 are SGHVS and FNYEAQ. V dropped 2 bases and J dropped 0; count of bases not matched to a gene: 4. Findings of the study overall: High specificity and sensitivity for cytomegalovirus status were reported for the classifier.

This receptor was obtained from a woman younger than 30 in good health and CMV-seronegative. The specimen sequenced was PBMCs. The J gene is TRBJ2-1, the V gene TRBV7-6; TRBD1 agrees at 7 bases. CDR3 nucleotides: TGTGCCAGCAGCTTAACGCCAGGGGGCTCCTACAATGAGCAGTTCTTC. Translating gives CASSLTPGGSYNEQFF.